This T cell receptor (beta chain) was captured by sequencing in a study of T cell changes during pregnancy in multiple sclerosis. TCRdb's table, derived via immunoSEQ multiplex PCR, lists solely in-frame clones and lacks some. The table shows under 110,000 clones, with more than 90% occurring only once. This clone has just one count. Trimming cost V 6 bases and J 4 bases; bases outside gene matches: 13. CDR3 size: 16 residues. CDR1 is MDHEN, CDR2 SYDVKM, per germline. The source was peripheral blood, collected in the second trimester of pregnancy. V is TRBV28 and J is TRBJ1-2, with 8 bases aligning to TRBD1. This TCR derives from a female donor with multiple sclerosis, enrolled in a pregnancy study. The CDR3 coding sequence is TGTGCCAGCAGACCATCCGCACAGGGGGACGGCTATGGCTACACCTTC. This codes for CASRPSAQGDGYGYTF.